The 24 T cell receptor beta chains listed next were all sequenced from one sample in a study of shared clonotypes between healthy human individuals (dated by TCRdb to 2020 to 2021). Library prep was done by the immunoSEQ multiplex PCR assay. TCRdb stores this immuneACCESS table with in-frame sequences only. Part of the clones is absent; in the studies checked, under half of the shortfall reflects unresolved V genes, and no reason is known for the rest. The sample yields 2.5 million or so clones; around nine tenths were counted once. Under 0.15% of the sample is held by the ten biggest clonotypes. Sample: naive CD4+ T cells sorted from blood. This specimen's cell subset or site label, interpreted: CD45RA+ positively selected. The receptors here all came from a man younger than 35 in good health.

The chain is built from TRBV7-8 and TRBJ1-1; D gene uncertain. CDR3 length: 13 amino acids. CDR1 is SGHVS and CDR2 is FQNEAQ in the germline V gene. V lost 2 bases and J 7 bases, leaving 11 bases between the germline ends. CDR3 sequence reads: CASSLSVEFEAFF. In DNA form, the CDR3 reads TGTGCCAGCAGCTTATCCGTGGAATTTGAAGCTTTCTTT. Supplemented by reference TRBV7-8 and TRBJ1-1, the full variable domain reads GAGVSQSPRYKVAKRGQDVALRCDPISGHVSLFWYQQALGQGPEFLTYFQNEAQLDKSGLPSDRFFAERPEGSVSTLKIQRTQQEDSAVYLCASSLSVEFEAFFGQGTRLTVV.

The J gene is TRBJ2-7, the V gene TRBV6-5, with TRBD1 matching over 9 bases. V trimming: 8 bases; J trimming: 4 bases; junction bases outside the gene matches: 12. Germline assignment: CDR1 MNHEY and CDR2 SVGAGI. The CDR3 extends over 15 amino acids. CDR3 DNA sequence: TGTGCCAGCGCGTCAGGGGGACAGGGCGAATACGAGCAGTACTTC. Amino acid sequence: CASASGGQGEYEQYF.

The gene calls are TRBV7-2 and TRBJ1-1; no reliable D call. The germline V and J ends were trimmed by 3 bases and 10 bases, with 15 bases remaining between them. The CDR3 has 13 amino acids. The germline CDR1 and CDR2 sequences are SGHTA and FQGNSA. CDR3 region: CASSLERAIGAFF. The CDR3 DNA reads as TGTGCCAGCAGCTTGGAGAGAGCTATAGGAGCTTTCTTT.

This clone was found a few times. This chain connects TRBV30 to TRBJ1-4; D remains unclear. The CDR3 has 12 amino acids. V lost 7 bases, J lost 10 bases, and 16 bases lay in between. Germline V gives CDR1 GTSNPN, CDR2 SVGIG (reference sequence). The CDR3 coding sequence is TGTGCCTACCACATTGGTGAGGGAAAACTGTTTTTT. Translation: CAYHIGEGKLFF.

The V gene is TRBV18, the J gene TRBJ2-5; 8 bases map to TRBD1. J lost 13 bases, V lost 3 bases, and 4 bases had no gene match. This CDR3 is 11 amino acids long. Germline-derived CDR1 and CDR2 are KGHSH and LQKENI. DNA for the CDR3: TGTGCCAGCTCACCGGACAGGGCTCCGTACTTC. Residues: CASSPDRAPYF.

The CDR3 loop reads CASSIQGGDYEQFF. The CDR3 bases are TGTGCCAGCAGCATTCAGGGAGGGGACTATGAGCAGTTCTTC. V is TRBV9 and J is TRBJ2-1; 7 nucleotides line up with TRBD2. The CDR3 covers 14 residues. V shed 4 bases, J shed 8 bases, and the junction held 9 bases outside the gene matches. The germline CDR1 and CDR2 sequences are SGDLS and YYNGEE.

The chain has TRBV5-4 and TRBJ1-2, with D possibly matching TRBD1 (5 bases). The CDR3 spans 16 residues. In germline, CDR1 is SGHNT, CDR2 YYREEE (reference sequence). Deletions cut 0 bases from V and 8 bases from J, with 20 bases between. DNA of the CDR3: TGTGCCAGCAGCTTGGCGAAGAAAGGCATGGGACTAGGCTACACCTTC. The encoded protein is CASSLAKKGMGLGYTF.

V is TRBV6-1 and J is TRBJ2-5; 8 bases align to TRBD2. The CDR3 runs 16 residues. Germline CDR1 is MNHNS and CDR2 is SASEGT. V shed 3 bases, J shed 5 bases, and the junction held 11 bases outside the gene matches. CDR3 coding DNA: TGTGCCAGCAGTGACGCATCAGCGGGGGTGGGGGAGACCCAGTACTTC. Residues: CASSDASAGVGETQYF.

V gene TRBV28 combines with J gene TRBJ2-7; TRBD1 matches 9 bases. The CDR3 consists of 14 residues. J gave up 3 bases and V 2 bases, and 2 bases lay outside the gene matches. The germline V gene has CDR1 MDHEN and CDR2 SYDVKM. CDR3 protein: CASSLRTGVYEQYF. The DNA of the CDR3 is TGTGCCAGCAGTTTACGGACAGGGGTCTACGAGCAGTACTTC.

Turning to this clone: The sample holds other DNA sequences that translate to the same CDR3. This rearrangement joins TRBV5-1 to TRBJ1-5; D unclear. Germline loops: CDR1 SGHRS, CDR2 YFSETQ. The CDR3 spans 15 residues. V lost 0 bases and J lost 1, with 8 bases in between. DNA for the CDR3: TGCGCCAGCAGCTTGGCTGGAGTAAGCAATCAGCCCCAGCATTTT. Its protein product is CASSLAGVSNQPQHF.

The rearrangement joins TRBV5-4 to TRBJ2-5; D might be TRBD1 or TRBD2, each matching 5 bases. Trimming left V 4 bases short and J 5 bases short, with 24 bases between. Per germline, CDR1 SGHNT and CDR2 YYREEE (reference sequence). CDR3 length equals 17 residues. The CDR3 sequence: CASSPRRGPGKSETQYF. CDR3 in DNA: TGTGCCAGCAGCCCACGACGAGGGCCAGGGAAATCGGAGACCCAGTACTTC.

The CDR3 loop reads CSVEDLHLKTQYF. In nucleotides, the CDR3 is TGCAGCGTTGAAGATCTTCACCTCAAGACCCAGTACTTC. The chain carries TRBV29-1 and TRBJ2-5; no firm D call. V lost 0 bases and J 6 bases, leaving 11 bases between the germline ends. The CDR3 has 13 amino acids. Germline V gives CDR1 SQVTM, CDR2 ANQGSEA.

To note about this clone: Other DNA sequences in the same sample also yield this CDR3. The chain links TRBV19 to TRBJ2-7; the match to TRBD1 covers 8 bases. Germline assignment: CDR1 LNHDA and CDR2 SQIVND (reference sequence). The CDR3 runs 13 residues. J gave up 4 bases and V 5 bases, and 4 bases lay outside the gene matches. The CDR3 is CASSVQGAYEQYF. The CDR3 DNA is TGTGCCAGTAGTGTGCAGGGGGCGTACGAGCAGTACTTC. The variable domain in full, completed from reference TRBV19 and TRBJ2-7, reads DGGITQSPKYLFRKEGQNVTLSCEQNLNHDAMYWYRQDPGQGLRLIYYSQIVNDFQKGDIAEGYSVSREKKESFPLTVTSAQKNPTAFYLCASSVQGAYEQYFGPGTRLTVT.

The rearrangement links TRBV7-2 to TRBJ2-2; D unclear. In germline, CDR1 is SGHTA, CDR2 FQGNSA. The CDR3 is made up of 13 amino acids. V was pared by 6 bases and J by 8 bases, with 13 bases between. The CDR3 sequence: CASRGTTTGELFF. DNA of the CDR3: TGTGCCAGCAGGGGAACAACCACTGGGGAGCTGTTTTTT.

This clone was seen once. The genes are TRBV5-4 and TRBJ2-3; tentative D call: TRBD1 (6 bases). Germline CDR1 and CDR2: SGHNT and YYREEE (reference sequence). V lost 4 bases, J lost 2 bases, and 11 bases lay in between. The CDR3 covers 14 residues. DNA for the CDR3: TGTGCCAGCAGCAGGCCAGGGGCCACAGATACGCAGTATTTT. Translation: CASSRPGATDTQYF.

The gene calls are TRBV11-2 and TRBJ1-2, with D uncertain. The germline V gene encodes CDR1 SGHAT and CDR2 FQNNGV. CDR3 length: 14 amino acids. Trimming took 4 bases from V and 3 from J, leaving 12 bases between them. The CDR3 DNA reads TGTGCCAGCAGCTCAAGGACCGAATACTATGGCTACACCTTC. It encodes CASSSRTEYYGYTF.

The genes are TRBV28 and TRBJ2-3, with 11 bases identical to TRBD1. Germline CDR1 and CDR2: MDHEN and SYDVKM. J gave up 5 bases and V 3 bases, and 4 bases lay outside the gene matches. This CDR3 has 15 amino acids. CDR3 nucleotides: TGTGCCAGCAGTTTGGGACAGGGGGTATTAGATACGCAGTATTTT. Amino acids: CASSLGQGVLDTQYF.

The V gene is TRBV28, the J gene TRBJ2-1; the D is unclear. The V gene lost 4 bases and the J gene lost 9 bases, with 7 bases spanning the gap. The CDR3 has 11 residues. Germline lookup yields CDR1 MDHEN and CDR2 SYDVKM. For the CDR3, the DNA is TGTGCCAGCAGTTCCCCAAGTGAGCAGTTCTTC. Encoded protein: CASSSPSEQFF.

The V and J genes are TRBV27 and TRBJ2-2, with D possibly matching TRBD1 (6 bases). CDR1 and CDR2 from the germline V gene are MNHEY and SMNVEV (reference sequence). V was cut by 6 bases and J by 5 bases, with 13 bases left in between. There are 14 residues in the CDR3. CDR3 region: CASRRTVLTGELFF. The CDR3 nucleotides read TGTGCCAGCAGGAGGACAGTTCTGACCGGGGAGCTGTTTTTT.

A single count supports this clone. The chain employs TRBV6-6 and TRBJ2-2; 7 bases align to TRBD1. V dropped 6 bases and J dropped 5; count of bases not matched to a gene: 9. Germline CDR1 and CDR2: MNHNY and SVGAGI (reference sequence). The CDR3 is made up of 15 amino acids. CDR3 in amino acids: CASSSPDRVTGELFF. The CDR3 nucleotides read TGTGCCAGCAGCTCACCCGACAGGGTGACCGGGGAGCTGTTTTTT.

Note on this clone: Other nucleotide sequences in the sample specify the same CDR3. V gene TRBV7-3 combines with J gene TRBJ1-1; 7 bases are shared with TRBD1. The CDR3 sequence is 15 residues long. CDR1 SGHTA and CDR2 FQGTGA come from the germline V gene. J was trimmed by 4 bases and V by 0 bases; bases with no gene match: 5. The CDR3, as DNA: TGTGCCAGCAGCTTAACAGGGGGCGTAGGCACTGAAGCTTTCTTT. This gives the protein CASSLTGGVGTEAFF.

The V call is TRBV10-3, the J call TRBJ2-3; 8 bases fit TRBD2. CDR1 ENHRY and CDR2 SYGVKD come from the germline V gene. The junction had 8 bases not matched to a gene; V was cut back by 10 bases and J by 2 bases. This CDR3 region has 14 residues. The CDR3 region has the DNA TGTGCCAGCCGCCTTAGCGGGGACACAGATACGCAGTATTTT. It codes for CASRLSGDTDTQYF.

This clone was seen a single time. This sequence joins TRBV28 and TRBJ1-1; D remains ambiguous. The CDR3 runs to 14 residues. Germline assignment: CDR1 MDHEN and CDR2 SYDVKM. The V and J ends lost 2 bases and 4 bases respectively, with 11 bases between them. This CDR3 is CASSLRVEGTEAFF. The DNA of the CDR3 is TGTGCCAGCAGTTTAAGGGTTGAGGGCACTGAAGCTTTCTTT.

The chain employs TRBV10-3 and TRBJ2-5; maybe TRBD1 (6 bases). With 2 bases removed from V and 11 bases from J, the gap between germline ends came to 12 bases. This CDR3 contains 12 residues. Germline-derived CDR1 and CDR2 are ENHRY and SYGVKD. CDR3 coding DNA: TGTGCCATCAGTGAGGACAGGCACGGGCAGTACTTC. Translating gives CAISEDRHGQYF.